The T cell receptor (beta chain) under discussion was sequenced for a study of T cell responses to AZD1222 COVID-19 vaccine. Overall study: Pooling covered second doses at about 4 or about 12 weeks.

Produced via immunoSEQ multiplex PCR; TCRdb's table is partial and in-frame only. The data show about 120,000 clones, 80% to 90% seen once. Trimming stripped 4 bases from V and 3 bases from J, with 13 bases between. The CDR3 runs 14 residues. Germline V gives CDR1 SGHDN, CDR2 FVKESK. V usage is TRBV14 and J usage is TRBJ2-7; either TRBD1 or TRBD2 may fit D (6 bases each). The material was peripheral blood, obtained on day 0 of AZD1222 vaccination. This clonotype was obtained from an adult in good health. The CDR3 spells CASSPPGASYEQYF. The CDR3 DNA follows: TGTGCCAGCAGCCCCCCGGGGGCTAGCTACGAGCAGTACTTC.